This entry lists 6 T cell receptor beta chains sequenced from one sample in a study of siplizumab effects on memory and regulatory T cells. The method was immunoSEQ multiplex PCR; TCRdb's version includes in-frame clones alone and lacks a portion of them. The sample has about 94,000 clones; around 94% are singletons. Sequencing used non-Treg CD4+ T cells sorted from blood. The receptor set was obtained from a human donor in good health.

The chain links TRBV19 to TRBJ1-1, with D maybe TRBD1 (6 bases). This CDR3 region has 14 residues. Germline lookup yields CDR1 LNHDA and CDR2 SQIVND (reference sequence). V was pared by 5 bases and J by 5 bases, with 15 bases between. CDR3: CASSRGRGGTEAFF. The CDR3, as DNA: TGTGCCAGTAGTCGGGGCAGGGGTGGAACTGAAGCTTTCTTT.

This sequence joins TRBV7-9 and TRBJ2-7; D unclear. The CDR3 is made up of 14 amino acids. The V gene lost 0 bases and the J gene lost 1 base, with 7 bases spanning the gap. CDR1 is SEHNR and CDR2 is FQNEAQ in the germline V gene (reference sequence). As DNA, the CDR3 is TGTGCCAGCAGCTTAGCGCCTCATTCCTACGAGCAGTACTTC. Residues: CASSLAPHSYEQYF. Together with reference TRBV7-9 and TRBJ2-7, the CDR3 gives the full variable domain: DTGVSQNPRHKITKRGQNVTFRCDPISEHNRLYWYRQTLGQGPEFLTYFQNEAQLEKSRLLSDRFSAERPKGSFSTLEIQRTEQGDSAMYLCASSLAPHSYEQYFGPGTRLTVT.

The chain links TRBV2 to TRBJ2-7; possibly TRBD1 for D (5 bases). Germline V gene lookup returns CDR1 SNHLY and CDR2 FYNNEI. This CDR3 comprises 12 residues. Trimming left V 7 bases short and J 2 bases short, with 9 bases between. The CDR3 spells CASTEDTYEQYF. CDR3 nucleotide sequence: TGTGCCAGCACTGAGGACACCTACGAGCAGTACTTC. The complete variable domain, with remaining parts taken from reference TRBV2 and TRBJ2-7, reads EPEVTQTPSHQVTQMGQEVILRCVPISNHLYFYWYRQILGQKVEFLVSFYNNEISEKSEIFDDQFSVERPDGSNFTLKIRSTKLEDSAMYFCASTEDTYEQYFGPGTRLTVT.

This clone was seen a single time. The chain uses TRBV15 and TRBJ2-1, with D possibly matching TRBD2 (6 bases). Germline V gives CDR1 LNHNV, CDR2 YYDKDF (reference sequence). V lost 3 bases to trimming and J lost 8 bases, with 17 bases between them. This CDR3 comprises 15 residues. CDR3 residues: CATSSRTSGSDEQFF. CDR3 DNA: TGTGCCACCAGCAGTAGGACCTCCGGGAGTGATGAGCAGTTCTTC. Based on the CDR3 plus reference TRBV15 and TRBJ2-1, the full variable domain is DAMVIQNPRYQVTQFGKPVTLSCSQTLNHNVMYWYQQKSSQAPKLLFHYYDKDFNNEADTPDNFQSRRPNTSFCFLDIRSPGLGDTAMYLCATSSRTSGSDEQFFGPGTRLTVL.

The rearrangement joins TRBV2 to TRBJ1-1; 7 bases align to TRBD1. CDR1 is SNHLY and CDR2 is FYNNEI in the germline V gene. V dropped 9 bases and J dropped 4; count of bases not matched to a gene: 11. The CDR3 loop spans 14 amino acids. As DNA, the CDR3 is TGTGCCAGTCAATCACAGGGGTTGTTCACTGAAGCTTTCTTT. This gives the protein CASQSQGLFTEAFF.

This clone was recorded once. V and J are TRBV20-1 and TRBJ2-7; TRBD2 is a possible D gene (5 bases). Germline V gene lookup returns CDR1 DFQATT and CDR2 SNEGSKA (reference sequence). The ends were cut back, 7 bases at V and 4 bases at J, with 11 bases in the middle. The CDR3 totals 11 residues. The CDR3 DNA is TGCAGTGTTTCACCGGGGTACGAGCAGTACTTC. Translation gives CSVSPGYEQYF.